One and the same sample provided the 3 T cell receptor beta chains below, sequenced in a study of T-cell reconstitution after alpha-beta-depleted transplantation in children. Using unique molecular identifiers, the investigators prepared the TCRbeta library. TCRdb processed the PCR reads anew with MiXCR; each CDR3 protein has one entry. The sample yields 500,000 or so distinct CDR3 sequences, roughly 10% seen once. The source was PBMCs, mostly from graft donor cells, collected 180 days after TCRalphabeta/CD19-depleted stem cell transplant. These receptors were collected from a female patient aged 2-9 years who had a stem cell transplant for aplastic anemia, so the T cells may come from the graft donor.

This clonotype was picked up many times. The chain's CDR3 is CASSLQGGTDTQYF. Here the CDR3 DNA reads TGCGCCAGCAGCTTGCAGGGAGGCACAGATACGCAGTATTTT. The rearrangement uses TRBV5-1 and TRBJ2-3; either TRBD1 or TRBD2 may fit D (5 bases each). This CDR3 is built from 14 residues. Trimming took 1 base from V and 1 from J, leaving 7 bases between them. Germline V lookup: CDR1 SGHRS, CDR2 YFSETQ.

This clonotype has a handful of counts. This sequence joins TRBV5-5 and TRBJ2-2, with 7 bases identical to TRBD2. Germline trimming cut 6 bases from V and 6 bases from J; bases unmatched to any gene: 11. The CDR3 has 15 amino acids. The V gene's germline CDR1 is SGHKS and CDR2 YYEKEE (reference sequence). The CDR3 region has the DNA TGTGCCAGCACGGGAGGCGCGGGAGAGCCCGGGGAGCTGTTTTTT. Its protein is CASTGGAGEPGELFF. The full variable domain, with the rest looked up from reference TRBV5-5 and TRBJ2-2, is DAGVTQSPTHLIKTRGQQVTLRCSPISGHKSVSWYQQVLGQGPQFIFQYYEKEERGRGNFPDRFSARQFPNYSSELNVNALLLGDSALYLCASTGGAGEPGELFFGEGSRLTVL.

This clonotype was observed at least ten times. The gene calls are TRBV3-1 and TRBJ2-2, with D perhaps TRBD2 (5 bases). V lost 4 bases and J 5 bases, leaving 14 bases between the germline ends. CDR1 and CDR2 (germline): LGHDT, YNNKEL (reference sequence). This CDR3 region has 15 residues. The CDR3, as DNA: TGTGCCAGCAGCCCCACGCGGGTGCGGACCGGGGAGCTGTTTTTT. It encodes CASSPTRVRTGELFF.